The clone carrying this T cell receptor beta chain was detected only a few times. Antigen unknown. The data originate from a study of cytotoxic CD8 clonotypes in ibrutinib-treated CLL. Deep sequencing aimed at 1 in 200,000 to 1 in 1 million T cells' resolution. Repertoires were generated with immunoSEQ multiplex PCR, while TCRdb's copy carries only in-frame clones and drops some. The table shows 300,000 to 400,000 clones, with around 66% occurring only once. Study-wide results and caveats: The study found baseline clonality above age-matched healthy donors, tracking circulating CD8+ T-cell counts.

The sample was PBMCs, taken after 36 months of ibrutinib treatment. The receptor was derived from a human donor with chronic lymphocytic leukemia.

CDR3 DNA: TGTGCCAGCAGCTTAACGACAGGGTCCCAGCCCCAGCATTTT. It codes for CASSLTTGSQPQHF. The chain uses TRBV11-2 and TRBJ1-5; 7 nucleotides align to TRBD1. CDR1 and CDR2 from the germline V gene are SGHAT and FQNNGV. V lost 2 bases, J lost 7 bases, and 5 bases stayed unmatched. The CDR3 length is 14 residues.